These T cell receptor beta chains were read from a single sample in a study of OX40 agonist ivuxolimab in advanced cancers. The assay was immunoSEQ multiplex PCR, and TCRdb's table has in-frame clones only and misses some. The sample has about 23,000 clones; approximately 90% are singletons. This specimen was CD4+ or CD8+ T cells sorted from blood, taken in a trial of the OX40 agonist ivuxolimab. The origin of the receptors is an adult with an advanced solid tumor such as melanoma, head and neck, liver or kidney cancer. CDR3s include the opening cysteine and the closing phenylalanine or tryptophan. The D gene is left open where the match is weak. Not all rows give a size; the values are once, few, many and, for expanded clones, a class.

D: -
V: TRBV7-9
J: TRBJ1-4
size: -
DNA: TGTGCCAGCAGCTTGGGAGGGAATTTGGGTGAAAAACTGTTTTTT
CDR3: CASSLGGNLGEKLFF

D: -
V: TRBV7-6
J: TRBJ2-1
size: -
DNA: TGTGCCAGCAGCCCTGTAGTGGTATCGGGGTACAATGAGCAGTTCTTC
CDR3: CASSPVVVSGYNEQFF

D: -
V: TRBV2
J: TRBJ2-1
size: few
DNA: TGTGCCAGCAGTGAAACGGGACTGGGGTATGAGCAGTTCTTC
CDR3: CASSETGLGYEQFF

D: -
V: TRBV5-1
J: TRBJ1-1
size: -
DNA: TGCGCCAGCAGGGCCGAGCCGAACACTGAAGCTTTCTTT
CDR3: CASRAEPNTEAFF

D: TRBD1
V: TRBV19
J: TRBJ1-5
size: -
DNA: TGTGCCAGTAGTATGGTGGCAGGGGGCGAGGCTAGCAATCAGCCCCAGCATTTT
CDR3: CASSMVAGGEASNQPQHF

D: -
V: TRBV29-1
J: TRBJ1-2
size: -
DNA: TGCAGCGTCCGGGACACAACTAACTATGGCTACACCTTC
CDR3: CSVRDTTNYGYTF

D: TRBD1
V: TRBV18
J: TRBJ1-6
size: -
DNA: TGTGCCAGCTCACGCTGGGGGGACAGCTATAATTCACCCCTCCACTTT
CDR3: CASSRWGDSYNSPLHF

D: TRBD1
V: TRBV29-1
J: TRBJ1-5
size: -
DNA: TGCAGCGTTACTACAGGGGGTAGCAATCAGCCCCAGCATTTT
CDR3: CSVTTGGSNQPQHF

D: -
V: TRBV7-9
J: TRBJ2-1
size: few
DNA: TGTGCCAGCAGCATACGGGGGGCTAGCGGAGAGCAGTTCTTC
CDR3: CASSIRGASGEQFF

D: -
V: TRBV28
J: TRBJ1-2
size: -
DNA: TGTGCCAGCAGTTTATATCGGTATGCGTCCATCTATGGCTACACCTTC
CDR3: CASSLYRYASIYGYTF

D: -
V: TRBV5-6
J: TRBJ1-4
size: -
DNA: TGTGCCAGCAGCTTGTTGCGGGGCGGCGAAAAACTGTTTTTT
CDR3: CASSLLRGGEKLFF

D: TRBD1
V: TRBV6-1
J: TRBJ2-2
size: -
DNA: TGTGCCAGCATGGCCGACAGGGGTAGGGAGCTGTTTTTT
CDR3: CASMADRGRELFF

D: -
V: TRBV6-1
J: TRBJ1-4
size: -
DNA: TGTGCCAGCAGTGAAAGGCTGGGGGCGCCTGAAAAACTGTTTTTT
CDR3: CASSERLGAPEKLFF

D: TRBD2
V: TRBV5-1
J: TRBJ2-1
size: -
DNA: TGCGCCAGCAGCTTGTGGGGGAGGGATGAGCAGTTCTTC
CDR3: CASSLWGRDEQFF

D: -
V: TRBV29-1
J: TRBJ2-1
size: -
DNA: TGCAGTTGGGGGGGACAGGTCCTCAATGAGCAGTTCTTC
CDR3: CSWGGQVLNEQFF

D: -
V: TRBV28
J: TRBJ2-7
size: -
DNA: TGTGCCAGCAGTTCAAGGATAAGCAATCGGAGGAGCTCCTACGAGCAGTACTTC
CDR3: CASSSRISNRRSSYEQYF

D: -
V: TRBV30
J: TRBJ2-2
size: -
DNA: TGTGCCTGGAGACAGAAGGGGGGGGCGAACACCGGGGAGCTGTTTTTT
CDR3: CAWRQKGGANTGELFF

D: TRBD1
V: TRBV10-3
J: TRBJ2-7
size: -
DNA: TGTGCCGTCACCGGGACAGAGTCCTACGAGCAGTACTTC
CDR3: CAVTGTESYEQYF

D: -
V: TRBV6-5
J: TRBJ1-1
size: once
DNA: TGTGCCAGCACCCGATCCCCGAGGGGTGAAGCTTTCTTT
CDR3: CASTRSPRGEAFF

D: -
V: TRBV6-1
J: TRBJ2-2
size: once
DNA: TGTGCCAGCAATGCCGACAGACACACCGGGGAGCTGTTTTTT
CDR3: CASNADRHTGELFF

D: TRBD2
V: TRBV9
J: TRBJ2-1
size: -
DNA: TGTGCCAGCAGCGCCAGACTAGCGGCCTACAATGAGCAGTTCTTC
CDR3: CASSARLAAYNEQFF

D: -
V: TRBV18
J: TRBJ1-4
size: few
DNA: TGTGCCAGCTCACCACAAGGCGGGGGTATAGGAGAAAAACTGTTTTTT
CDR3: CASSPQGGGIGEKLFF

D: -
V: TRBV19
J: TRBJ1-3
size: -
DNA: TGTGCCAGTAGCCAAACCGCCTACTCTGGAAACACCATATATTTT
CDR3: CASSQTAYSGNTIYF

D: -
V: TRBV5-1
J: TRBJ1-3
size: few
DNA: TGCGCCAGCAGCCCTGGACACCCGAGCTCTGGAAACACCATATATTTT
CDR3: CASSPGHPSSGNTIYF

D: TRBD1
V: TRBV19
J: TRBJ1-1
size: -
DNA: TGTGCCAGTATAAGAACAGGGGCGGCTGAAGCTTTCTTT
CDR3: CASIRTGAAEAFF

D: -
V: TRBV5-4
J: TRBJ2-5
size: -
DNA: TGTGCCAGCAGCTCAAAGAGCTTCCAGGACTTAGAGACCCAGTACTTC
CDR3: CASSSKSFQDLETQYF